The rows below give T cell receptor beta chains drawn from one sample of a study of identical twins. TCRdb redid the calling of the 5' RACE reads with MiXCR, one entry per CDR3 protein. The sample has under 300,000 distinct CDR3 sequences, over 9.5% seen once. These same data were also listed under a study on yellow fever vaccine responses in identical twins.

The sequenced sample consisted of memory (CD45RO+) T cells sorted from blood. These receptors all come from a woman between 18 and 29 years old in good health. CDR3s include the opening cysteine and the closing phenylalanine or tryptophan. Each record gives: CDR3 DNA, CDR3 protein, clone size, D gene, V gene, J gene. D genes are given only for firm matches. Expanded clones are given a class, and other clones once, few, many or no size at all.

TGCAGTGCTAGAGATATCGCGGGTACCACAGATACGCAGTATTTT	CSARDIAGTTDTQYF	NA	NA	TRBV20-1	TRBJ2-3
TGTGCCAGCAGCGTAGAGGCACACTCCTACGAGCAGTACTTC	CASSVEAHSYEQYF	NA	NA	TRBV9	TRBJ2-7
TGTGCCAGCTCACCTCTTTGGTCGAACACCGGGGAGCTGTTTTTT	CASSPLWSNTGELFF	once	NA	TRBV18	TRBJ2-2
TGTGCCAGCAGCCCCCGGTTAAGTCCCTACAATGAGCAGTTCTTC	CASSPRLSPYNEQFF	many	NA	TRBV12-3/TRBV12-4	TRBJ2-1
TGCGCCAGCAGCTTGGGAGACCCGAATTCACCCCTCCACTTT	CASSLGDPNSPLHF	many	NA	TRBV5-1	TRBJ1-6
TGCGCCAGCAGCTTGTCACTAAGCTCCTACAATGAGCAGTTCTTC	CASSLSLSSYNEQFF	NA	NA	TRBV5-1	TRBJ2-1
TGTGCCAGCAGTTATGGGACAGGGAGATACGAGCAGTACTTC	CASSYGTGRYEQYF	few	TRBD1	TRBV6-2/TRBV6-3	TRBJ2-7
TGTGCCAGCAGTTACTCGACAGGGTCGTCTTTCTTT	CASSYSTGSSFF	NA	TRBD1	TRBV6-5	TRBJ1-1
TGTGCCAGCAGCCCACAGGGCGGTAATTCACCCCTCCACTTT	CASSPQGGNSPLHF	few	NA	TRBV7-6	TRBJ1-6
TGTGCCAGCAGTGTTCCTGGGGACGGGAGCTCCTACGAGCAGTACTTC	CASSVPGDGSSYEQYF	few	NA	TRBV28	TRBJ2-7
TGTGCCAGCAGCGTAGTAGGGACTGGAAACACCATATATTTT	CASSVVGTGNTIYF	few	NA	TRBV9	TRBJ1-3
TGTGCCAGCAGTTCGACGACTAGCGGGAGCTCCTACGAGCAGTACTTC	CASSSTTSGSSYEQYF	NA	TRBD2	TRBV28	TRBJ2-7
TGCGCCAGCAGCTTGGCGATTCCAGCTCAAGAGACCCAGTACTTC	CASSLAIPAQETQYF	NA	NA	TRBV5-1	TRBJ2-5
TGCAGTGCCGATAGCGGAGAGAGAAGCAATGAGCAGTTCTTC	CSADSGERSNEQFF	few	NA	TRBV20-1	TRBJ2-1
TGCAGTGTTCGGACAGTGGAAAAACTGTTTTTT	CSVRTVEKLFF	NA	NA	TRBV20-1	TRBJ1-4
TGCGCCAGCAGCTTGGGAATAAATGAAAAACTGTTTTTT	CASSLGINEKLFF	many	NA	TRBV5-1	TRBJ1-4
TGTGCCAGCACAAACATAGCGGGAGGGACACACAATGAGCAGTTCTTC	CASTNIAGGTHNEQFF	few	TRBD2	TRBV10-3	TRBJ2-1
TGTGCCAGCAGCCCCTCAGGGGGCTTTGCCGAGCAGTACTTC	CASSPSGGFAEQYF	few	TRBD1	TRBV5-6	TRBJ2-7
TGTGCCAGCAGCTCCAATAGCGGGACCTACGAGCAGTACTTC	CASSSNSGTYEQYF	few	TRBD2	TRBV3-1	TRBJ2-7
TGTGCCAGCAGCCCAGGGGCAGATACGCAGTATTTT	CASSPGADTQYF	many	NA	TRBV11-2	TRBJ2-3
TGTGCCAGCAGCTTACTAGTCACCGGGGAGCTGTTTTTT	CASSLLVTGELFF	few	NA	TRBV11-2	TRBJ2-2
TGTGCCACCGGACAGAATCCGCGCGAGCAGTTCTTC	CATGQNPREQFF	many	NA	TRBV30	TRBJ2-1
TGTGCCAGCAGCCGGGACAGGGTCACTGAAGCTTTCTTT	CASSRDRVTEAFF	many	TRBD1	TRBV2	TRBJ1-1
TGTGCCAGCAGCCCCCCCGGGACAGGGGGGAGTGAGCAGTTCTTC	CASSPPGTGGSEQFF	few	TRBD1	TRBV14	TRBJ2-1
TGTGCCAGCAGCCCCCGGGCCCAGGGGGAGCAGTACTTC	CASSPRAQGEQYF	few	NA	TRBV7-2	TRBJ2-7